This T cell receptor (beta chain) was sequenced in a study of OX40 agonist ivuxolimab in advanced cancers. Overall study: Patients' therapy was ivuxolimab, an antibody that acts as an agonist of OX40 (CD134). Patients were treated with intravenous ivuxolimab, dosed at 0.01 to 10 mg/kg and infused every 2 weeks.

Generated by immunoSEQ multiplex PCR, the TCRdb table keeps only in-frame clones and is missing some. The table has about 54,000 clones, under 95% seen once. Germline values: CDR1 MNHNS, CDR2 SASEGT. The V gene lost 0 bases and the J gene lost 7 bases, with 24 bases spanning the gap. The CDR3 extends over 18 amino acids. This receptor was taken from an adult with an advanced solid tumor such as melanoma, head and neck, liver or kidney cancer. Material: CD4+ or CD8+ T cells sorted from blood, obtained in a trial of the OX40 agonist ivuxolimab. V gene TRBV6-1 combines with J gene TRBJ1-2; maybe TRBD1 (6 bases). The CDR3 reads CASSEARDTRVGVFGYTF. The CDR3, as DNA: TGTGCCAGCAGTGAAGCGCGGGACACCAGGGTAGGAGTTTTTGGCTACACCTTC.